This section outlines one TCR beta chain sequence together with its context. Original processing notes: Amplification from reference gene primers served as the basis for estimated nucleated cell counts. The table came from immunoSEQ multiplex PCR; TCRdb's copy has only in-frame clones and leaves some out. V, J and clone size were drawn from that table, and D and trimming were deduced from the DNA. The sample yields approximately 130,000 clones, around 79% seen once. This sample was included in a study of blood T cell repertoires in COVID-19. Overall study context: Italy, Spain and the United States were the sources of the convalescent and acute COVID-19 samples. PBMCs, B-cell-depleted T cells, or T cells provided the cDNA or gDNA that made up the material.

Per germline, CDR1 MNHEY and CDR2 SMNVEV (reference sequence). The CDR3 is made up of 16 amino acids. J gave up 4 bases and V 6 bases, and 9 bases lay outside the gene matches. The TCR sequence derives from a man older than 75 with acute or convalescent COVID-19. Sequencing was performed on peripheral blood. The rearrangement links TRBV27 to TRBJ2-1; 10 bases match TRBD2. The CDR3 loop reads CASRASGLAAYNEQFF. CDR3 DNA: TGTGCCAGCAGAGCCTCTGGACTAGCGGCTTACAATGAGCAGTTCTTC.